This paragraph covers one T cell receptor beta chain sequence. The antigen is unknown. This record belongs to a study of shared clonotypes between healthy human individuals. The assay was carried out at the deep level. Assay: immunoSEQ multiplex PCR; the TCRdb copy retains only in-frame clones and omits some. This table holds around 1 million clones, approximately 80% found once. There were no recent acute infections or vaccinations among the donors, who were healthy HIV-negative adults. With V trimmed by 1 base and J by 4 bases, 10 bases remained unmatched. Germline CDR1 and CDR2: SGHTA and FQGNSA. The CDR3 contains 17 residues. Regarding the study as a whole: Memory subsets generally showed lower estimated richness than naive subsets. Non-shared clonotypes were found to have lower generation probabilities than the clonotypes that were shared by all four of the sorted-subset donors.

Sequencing was done on a sample of memory CD4+ T cells sorted from blood. Subset specified: CD45RA-negative fraction. The chain combines TRBV7-2 with TRBJ1-3, with TRBD1 identical over 7 bases. This TCR came from a man younger than 35 in good health. The CDR3 loop reads CASSLEGALLKGNTIYF. The DNA for the CDR3 is TGTGCCAGCAGCTTAGAGGGGGCGCTATTGAAAGGAAACACCATATATTTT.